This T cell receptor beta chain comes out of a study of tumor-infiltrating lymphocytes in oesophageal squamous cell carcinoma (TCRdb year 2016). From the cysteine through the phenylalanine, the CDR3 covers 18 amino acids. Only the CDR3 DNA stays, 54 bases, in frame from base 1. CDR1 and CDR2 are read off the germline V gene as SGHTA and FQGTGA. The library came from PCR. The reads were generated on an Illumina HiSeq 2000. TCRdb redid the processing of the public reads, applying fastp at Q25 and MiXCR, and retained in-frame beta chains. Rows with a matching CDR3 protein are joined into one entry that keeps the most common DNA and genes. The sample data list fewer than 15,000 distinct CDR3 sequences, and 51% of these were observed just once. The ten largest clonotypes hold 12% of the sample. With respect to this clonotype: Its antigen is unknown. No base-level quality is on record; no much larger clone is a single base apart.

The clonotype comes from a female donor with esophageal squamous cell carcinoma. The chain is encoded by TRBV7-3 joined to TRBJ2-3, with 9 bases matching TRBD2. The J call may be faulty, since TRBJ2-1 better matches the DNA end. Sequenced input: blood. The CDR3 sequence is CASSSRAGGTQQRNEQFF. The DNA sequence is TGTGCCAGCAGCTCGAGAGCGGGAGGTACCCAACAACGAAATGAGCAGTTCTTC.